The rows below give T cell receptor beta chains drawn from one sample of a study of human T cells and chemical hapten exposure. TCRdb analysed the RACE reads with MiXCR anew, one entry per CDR3 protein. The table shows 87,000 or so distinct CDR3 sequences, with around 9.6% occurring only once. The starting material was whole blood, obtained in connection with sensitization to the hapten diphenylcyclopropenone (DPC). These TCRs come from a middle-aged woman with alopecia areata. Some clones in this sample may be carry-over from other donors' samples. Both conserved end residues are part of each CDR3. Each record gives: V gene, D gene, J gene, clone size, CDR3 DNA, CDR3 protein. D genes are given only for firm matches. The size entry is marked missing in some rows and otherwise reads once, few, many or a size class.

v_call: TRBV11-2; d_call: -; j_call: TRBJ2-3; clone_size: many; cdr3_nt: TGTGCCAGCAGCAAGAGTGGAACCCTCACGTCTACGCAGTATTTT; cdr3_aa: CASSKSGTLTSTQYF
v_call: TRBV14; d_call: -; j_call: TRBJ1-1; clone_size: few; cdr3_nt: TGTGCCAGCAGCCAAAGCCGACGAGCTTTCTTT; cdr3_aa: CASSQSRRAFF
v_call: TRBV19; d_call: TRBD1; j_call: TRBJ2-3; clone_size: many; cdr3_nt: TGTGCCAGTAGTATTGGTGACAGGGAGACAGATACGCAGTATTTT; cdr3_aa: CASSIGDRETDTQYF
v_call: TRBV18; d_call: -; j_call: TRBJ1-2; clone_size: -; cdr3_nt: TGTGCCAGCTCACCACTGGCAGACCCTTATGGCTACACCTTC; cdr3_aa: CASSPLADPYGYTF
v_call: TRBV7-6; d_call: -; j_call: TRBJ1-2; clone_size: -; cdr3_nt: TGTGCAATCGGAGGGAGCTATGGCTACACCTTC; cdr3_aa: CAIGGSYGYTF
v_call: TRBV25-1; d_call: TRBD1; j_call: TRBJ2-6; clone_size: -; cdr3_nt: TGTGCCAGCAGTGTACAGGGGTTGGAAGGGGCCAACGTCCTGACTTTC; cdr3_aa: CASSVQGLEGANVLTF
v_call: TRBV29-1; d_call: TRBD1; j_call: TRBJ1-5; clone_size: -; cdr3_nt: TGCAGCGTTGGCGAAGGGGGCTCTGGGAGCAATCAGCCCCAGCATTTT; cdr3_aa: CSVGEGGSGSNQPQHF
v_call: TRBV27; d_call: -; j_call: TRBJ1-1; clone_size: -; cdr3_nt: TGTGCCAGCAGTTACAGGGCGAAGAACACTGAAGCTTTCTTT; cdr3_aa: CASSYRAKNTEAFF
v_call: TRBV24-1; d_call: -; j_call: TRBJ2-7; clone_size: many; cdr3_nt: TGTGCCACCAGTGATTTGGACCCGCTTCACAGGCCGCCTTTATACGAGCAGTACTTC; cdr3_aa: CATSDLDPLHRPPLYEQYF
v_call: TRBV28; d_call: -; j_call: TRBJ1-2; clone_size: many; cdr3_nt: TGTGCCAGCAGTTTATCGGGGGATGGCTACACCTTC; cdr3_aa: CASSLSGDGYTF
v_call: TRBV7-2; d_call: -; j_call: TRBJ1-5; clone_size: many; cdr3_nt: TGTGCCAGCAGCTTAGTACAGTATAGCAATCAGCCCCAGCATTTT; cdr3_aa: CASSLVQYSNQPQHF
v_call: TRBV6-5; d_call: -; j_call: TRBJ1-3; clone_size: many; cdr3_nt: TGTGCCAGCAGTTACGCCAGAGCTGGAAACACCATATATTTT; cdr3_aa: CASSYARAGNTIYF
v_call: TRBV28; d_call: -; j_call: TRBJ1-1; clone_size: -; cdr3_nt: TGTGCCAGCAGCATCCCGGAGGGGGGCACTGAAGCTTTCTTT; cdr3_aa: CASSIPEGGTEAFF
v_call: TRBV2; d_call: -; j_call: TRBJ1-5; clone_size: few; cdr3_nt: TGTGCCAGCATGCGAGGCAGCAATCAGCCCCAGCATTTT; cdr3_aa: CASMRGSNQPQHF
v_call: TRBV19; d_call: -; j_call: TRBJ2-1; clone_size: many; cdr3_nt: TGTGCCAGTAAGGGTCGACTACCCTACAATGAGCAGTTCTTC; cdr3_aa: CASKGRLPYNEQFF
v_call: TRBV7-2; d_call: -; j_call: TRBJ1-4; clone_size: few; cdr3_nt: TGTGCCAGCAGCTGGCGTCAAGGTCAAAAACTGTTTTTT; cdr3_aa: CASSWRQGQKLFF
v_call: TRBV4-1; d_call: -; j_call: TRBJ1-6; clone_size: -; cdr3_nt: TGCGCCAGCAACACAGGGATGGGGTCACCCCTCCACTTT; cdr3_aa: CASNTGMGSPLHF
v_call: TRBV20-1; d_call: -; j_call: TRBJ1-5; clone_size: -; cdr3_nt: TGCAGTGCTAGACCCCCAGGGTTGAGCAATCAGCCCCAGCATTTT; cdr3_aa: CSARPPGLSNQPQHF
v_call: TRBV24-1; d_call: TRBD1; j_call: TRBJ1-5; clone_size: many; cdr3_nt: TGTGCCACCAGTGACACCGGGACAGAGAATCAGCCCCAGCATTTT; cdr3_aa: CATSDTGTENQPQHF
v_call: TRBV20-1; d_call: TRBD2; j_call: TRBJ2-3; clone_size: -; cdr3_nt: TGCAGTGCTAGAGATCCCCGAATGGGGGGGGAGCGCACAGATACGCAGTATTTT; cdr3_aa: CSARDPRMGGERTDTQYF
v_call: TRBV10-3; d_call: -; j_call: TRBJ1-3; clone_size: few; cdr3_nt: TGTGCCATCGCAGGAGTGCGCGACTCTGGAAACACCATATATTTT; cdr3_aa: CAIAGVRDSGNTIYF
v_call: TRBV3-1; d_call: -; j_call: TRBJ2-5; clone_size: -; cdr3_nt: TGTGCCAGCAGCCAAGATTTGGGGGGGCGCAGAGAGACCCAGTACTTC; cdr3_aa: CASSQDLGGRRETQYF
v_call: TRBV11-2; d_call: -; j_call: TRBJ1-1; clone_size: few; cdr3_nt: TGTGCCAGCAGCACGACAGTGAACACTGAAGCTTTCTTT; cdr3_aa: CASSTTVNTEAFF
v_call: TRBV6-2/TRBV6-3; d_call: -; j_call: TRBJ1-5; clone_size: few; cdr3_nt: TGTGCCAGCAGTTATTCTGGGGTTTGGGGTCAGCCCCAGCATTTT; cdr3_aa: CASSYSGVWGQPQHF
v_call: TRBV11-2; d_call: -; j_call: TRBJ2-7; clone_size: -; cdr3_nt: TGTGCCAGCAGCTTCCAGGGCTACCTCTACGAGCAGTACTTC; cdr3_aa: CASSFQGYLYEQYF
v_call: TRBV10-2; d_call: -; j_call: TRBJ1-2; clone_size: many; cdr3_nt: TGCGCCAGCACTGCGGGCTATGGCTACACCTTC; cdr3_aa: CASTAGYGYTF
v_call: TRBV2; d_call: TRBD1; j_call: TRBJ1-5; clone_size: many; cdr3_nt: TGTGCCAGCGGATGGATGGGACAGGGAGGGCAGCCCCAGCATTTT; cdr3_aa: CASGWMGQGGQPQHF
v_call: TRBV6-4; d_call: -; j_call: TRBJ2-7; clone_size: many; cdr3_nt: TGTGCCCCGGACACAGAGGGTACCTACGAGCAGTACTTC; cdr3_aa: CAPDTEGTYEQYF
v_call: TRBV7-9; d_call: TRBD1; j_call: TRBJ1-2; clone_size: -; cdr3_nt: TGTGCCAGCAGCCGGACGGGACAGGGCATTTATGGCTACACCTTC; cdr3_aa: CASSRTGQGIYGYTF
v_call: TRBV27; d_call: -; j_call: TRBJ2-1; clone_size: many; cdr3_nt: TGTGCCAGTACAAGGGGGGCAACAAATGAGCAGTTCTTC; cdr3_aa: CASTRGATNEQFF
v_call: TRBV7-2; d_call: TRBD1; j_call: TRBJ2-1; clone_size: few; cdr3_nt: TGTGCCAGCAGCTTTCGGACAGGGGGGATGGGCTCCTACAATGAGCAGTTCTTC; cdr3_aa: CASSFRTGGMGSYNEQFF
v_call: TRBV5-1; d_call: -; j_call: TRBJ1-3; clone_size: many; cdr3_nt: TGCGCCAGCAGCTTGGACACAAACTCTGGAAACACCATATATTTT; cdr3_aa: CASSLDTNSGNTIYF
v_call: TRBV29-1; d_call: -; j_call: TRBJ1-3; clone_size: -; cdr3_nt: TGCAGCGCCGGACAGATAGGGAACACCATATATTTT; cdr3_aa: CSAGQIGNTIYF
v_call: TRBV7-2; d_call: -; j_call: TRBJ2-6; clone_size: many; cdr3_nt: TGTGCCAGCAGCCGGCCTACAGGGTCTGGGGCCAACGTCCTGACTTTC; cdr3_aa: CASSRPTGSGANVLTF
v_call: TRBV9; d_call: TRBD2; j_call: TRBJ2-1; clone_size: many; cdr3_nt: TGTGCCAGCAGCTCACGTTCCGCGGGGGGCTACAATGAGCAGTTCTTC; cdr3_aa: CASSSRSAGGYNEQFF
v_call: TRBV7-2; d_call: TRBD2; j_call: TRBJ2-7; clone_size: -; cdr3_nt: TGTGCCAGCAGCCGGGGGGGTTCCTCCTACGAGCAGTACTTC; cdr3_aa: CASSRGGSSYEQYF
v_call: TRBV6-5; d_call: TRBD2; j_call: TRBJ2-5; clone_size: -; cdr3_nt: TGTGCCAGCAGTTATGGGGCGGGGGGGCTGGCAGAGACCCAGTACTTC; cdr3_aa: CASSYGAGGLAETQYF
v_call: TRBV11-2; d_call: -; j_call: TRBJ2-5; clone_size: few; cdr3_nt: TGTGCCAGCAGCTCGACCCTCCAAGAGACCCAGTACTTC; cdr3_aa: CASSSTLQETQYF
v_call: TRBV19; d_call: TRBD1; j_call: TRBJ2-1; clone_size: -; cdr3_nt: TGTGCCAGTAGGACCCGGGACAGCACATACAATGAGCAGTTCTTC; cdr3_aa: CASRTRDSTYNEQFF
v_call: TRBV5-1; d_call: -; j_call: TRBJ1-2; clone_size: few; cdr3_nt: TGCGCCAGCAGCTTGGTGGGCAGCGTTAACTATGGCTACACCTTC; cdr3_aa: CASSLVGSVNYGYTF
v_call: TRBV4-3; d_call: TRBD2; j_call: TRBJ2-7; clone_size: few; cdr3_nt: TGCGCCAGCAGCCAAGTTAGGGAGGCTAGCGGTTCTTACGAGCAGTACTTC; cdr3_aa: CASSQVREASGSYEQYF
v_call: TRBV28; d_call: -; j_call: TRBJ1-1; clone_size: few; cdr3_nt: TGTGCCAGCAGTTTCGGGGCCCTGGGCACTGAAGCTTTCTTT; cdr3_aa: CASSFGALGTEAFF
v_call: TRBV5-1; d_call: TRBD1; j_call: TRBJ1-2; clone_size: -; cdr3_nt: TGCGCCAGCAGCTTGGTACAGGGGGCGGACTATGGCTACACCTTC; cdr3_aa: CASSLVQGADYGYTF
v_call: TRBV12-3/TRBV12-4; d_call: -; j_call: TRBJ1-5; clone_size: -; cdr3_nt: TGTGCCAGCAGTTTACCACAAGCGGGCAATCAGCCCCAGCATTTT; cdr3_aa: CASSLPQAGNQPQHF
v_call: TRBV12-3/TRBV12-4; d_call: -; j_call: TRBJ2-1; clone_size: many; cdr3_nt: TGTGCCAGCAGTCCTCTAGCAAGCTTCTACAATGAGCAGTTCTTC; cdr3_aa: CASSPLASFYNEQFF
v_call: TRBV7-2; d_call: TRBD1; j_call: TRBJ2-7; clone_size: many; cdr3_nt: TGTGCCAGCAGCTTAGCGCGAGGGACAGCATACGAGCAGTACTTC; cdr3_aa: CASSLARGTAYEQYF
v_call: TRBV11-2; d_call: -; j_call: TRBJ2-7; clone_size: -; cdr3_nt: TGTGCCAGCAGCTTAGATAACGGGCCCCGGGAGTACTTC; cdr3_aa: CASSLDNGPREYF
v_call: TRBV20-1; d_call: -; j_call: TRBJ1-6; clone_size: many; cdr3_nt: TGCAGTGCAGACTCTACAGGGTTAAATAATTCACCCCTCCACTTT; cdr3_aa: CSADSTGLNNSPLHF
v_call: TRBV25-1; d_call: -; j_call: TRBJ2-7; clone_size: many; cdr3_nt: TGTGCCAGCAGTGGGTTCGGAGTGGGAGACGAGCAGTACTTC; cdr3_aa: CASSGFGVGDEQYF
v_call: TRBV29-1; d_call: -; j_call: TRBJ2-3; clone_size: few; cdr3_nt: TGCAGCGTTGAAGATTCAGGGGGGAGGGGAGATACGCAGTATTTT; cdr3_aa: CSVEDSGGRGDTQYF
v_call: TRBV6-5; d_call: TRBD1; j_call: TRBJ1-5; clone_size: -; cdr3_nt: TGTGCCAGCAGTTACTCGGGGACAGGGGGCAATCAGCCCCAGCATTTT; cdr3_aa: CASSYSGTGGNQPQHF
v_call: TRBV7-9; d_call: -; j_call: TRBJ1-5; clone_size: -; cdr3_nt: TGTGCCAGCGTTCTAGGTGGCGCGGGTAATCAGCCCCAGCATTTT; cdr3_aa: CASVLGGAGNQPQHF